A single sample is the source of the 32 T cell receptor beta chains below, sequenced in a study of CD8+CD57+ T cells in acquired aplastic anemia. Genomic DNA, the template, was used for profiling of the TCR beta VDJ and CDR3. From the reads, TCRdb called clonotypes with MiXCR, one entry per CDR3 protein. The sample lists 150,000 to 200,000 distinct CDR3 sequences, around half occurring once. The sequenced sample consisted of sorted CD4+, CD8+, or CD8+CD57+ T cells (not recorded which) from PBMCs. Receptors were obtained from a human donor in good health.

Worth noting for this clonotype: In this CDR3 the conserved last residue, phenylalanine or tryptophan, is missing, so a read error is likely. The CDR3 reads CASSLPAGLLFL. The CDR3, as DNA: TGTGCCAGCAGTCTTCCGGCGGGGTTACTGTTTCTT. V gene TRBV28 combines with J gene TRBJ1-4; D not certain. Germline V lookup: CDR1 MDHEN, CDR2 SYDVKM. The germline V and J ends were trimmed by 5 bases and 13 bases, with 14 bases remaining between them. This CDR3 is 12 amino acids long.

This clonotype was recorded many times. The chain employs TRBV20-1 and TRBJ2-1; tentatively, D is TRBD2 (6 bases). V gave up 5 bases and J gave up 3 bases, with 20 bases separating them. Germline V lookup: CDR1 DFQATT, CDR2 SNEGSKA (reference sequence). The CDR3 spans 16 residues. CDR3 nucleotide sequence: TGCAGTGCTTCCGGGTCGCGGGGAAGAGGCTACAATGAGCAGTTCTTC. Amino acids: CSASGSRGRGYNEQFF.

With respect to this clonotype: A junction end diverges from the germline sequence, so it may reflect a read error. The rearrangement links TRBV10-3 to TRBJ1-1, with 7 bases fitting TRBD1. The CDR3 runs to 14 residues. Germline V gene lookup returns CDR1 ENHRY and CDR2 SYGVKD. In nucleotides, the CDR3 is TGTGCCACCAGTGAACAGGGGTTCGACACTGAAGCTTTCTTT. Encoded protein: CATSEQGFDTEAFF.

Note on this clonotype: A much larger clone sits a single nucleotide away, making a read error possible. The V call is TRBV6-1, the J call TRBJ2-3, with D perhaps assigned TRBD1 or TRBD2 (5 bases each). Germline V lookup: CDR1 MNHNS, CDR2 SASEGT. The length of the CDR3 is 13 residues. V was clipped by 6 bases and J by 5 bases, with 12 bases between them. The CDR3: CASSRDLRDTQYF. CDR3 sequence (DNA): TGTGCCAGCAGCCGGGACCTCAGAGATACGCAGTATTTT.

The chain carries TRBV7-9 and TRBJ2-5; 7 bases agree with TRBD2. V lost 1 base and J lost 5; bases outside the gene matches: 1. CDR3 size: 13 residues. Germline values: CDR1 SEHNR, CDR2 FQNEAQ (reference sequence). The CDR3 DNA reads as TGTGCCAGCAGCTTAGAACTAGCGGAGACCCAGTACTTC. It codes for CASSLELAETQYF.

The chain joins TRBV29-1 to TRBJ1-1; D is uncertain. V lost 8 bases to trimming and J lost 4 bases, with 11 bases between them. CDR1 is SQVTM and CDR2 is ANQGSEA in the germline V gene. The CDR3 is 11 amino acids. The CDR3 DNA sequence: TGCAGCCAAGCCGTAGGCACTGAAGCTTTCTTT. This sequence encodes CSQAVGTEAFF.

This rearrangement joins TRBV20-1 to TRBJ2-5; 9 nucleotides line up with TRBD2. Losses at the gene ends were 0 bases for V and 5 bases for J; bases not matched to a gene: 16. Germline-derived CDR1 and CDR2 are DFQATT and SNEGSKA (reference sequence). The CDR3 covers 18 residues. CDR3 in amino acids: CSARDFQLFLAGWETQYF. In DNA form, the CDR3 reads TGCAGTGCTAGAGATTTCCAATTGTTCCTAGCGGGGTGGGAGACCCAGTACTTC.

The genes are TRBV6-1 and TRBJ2-7; tentatively, D is TRBD1 or TRBD2 (5 bases each). CDR3 length: 18 amino acids. The V gene lost 5 bases and the J gene lost 2 bases, with 25 bases spanning the gap. The germline gives CDR1 MNHNS, CDR2 SASEGT. CDR3 region: CASSPRIVGVQTAYEQYF. DNA of the CDR3: TGTGCCAGCAGTCCAAGGATCGTGGGGGTACAGACAGCCTACGAGCAGTACTTC.

A few counts support this clonotype. The V gene is TRBV6-1, the J gene TRBJ1-4, with TRBD1 as a possible D gene (6 bases). The ends were cut back, 4 bases at V and 6 bases at J, with 12 bases in the middle. The CDR3 extends over 14 amino acids. CDR1 and CDR2 from the germline V gene are MNHNS and SASEGT. The CDR3 DNA is TGTGCCAGCAGTGTAAGGGGGGGGCATGAAAAACTGTTTTTT. This gives the protein CASSVRGGHEKLFF.

The chain joins TRBV6-5 to TRBJ2-3; D could derive from TRBD1 or TRBD2 (5 bases each). Trimming stripped 2 bases from V and 10 bases from J, with 19 bases between. From germline, CDR1 is MNHEY and CDR2 SVGAGI. The CDR3 has 15 residues. The CDR3 nucleotides are TGTGCCAGCAGTTACAACGGGGCCCTGGGAAGAGCGCAGTATTTT. The encoded protein is CASSYNGALGRAQYF.

This clonotype was detected ten times or more. The chain is built from TRBV2 and TRBJ1-1, with 11 bases matching TRBD1. The germline V gene has CDR1 SNHLY and CDR2 FYNNEI. The V gene end was trimmed by 6 bases and the J gene end by 3 bases; junction bases not matched to a gene: 12. This CDR3 is 17 amino acids long. The CDR3 coding sequence is TGTGCCAGCAGGGACGGGACAGGGGGTTCCGGGGACACTGAAGCTTTCTTT. Protein: CASRDGTGGSGDTEAFF.

For this clonotype: Relative to the germline gene, one junction end is altered; a read error may explain this. The rearrangement joins TRBV12-3 or TRBV12-4 to TRBJ2-7; the D call may be TRBD1 or TRBD2 (6 bases each). This CDR3 is 15 amino acids long. CDR3 nucleotides: TGTGCCAGCAGTCCGGCAGGAGGGGGGTCCTATGAGCAGTACTTC. Translation gives CASSPAGGGSYEQYF.

The chain combines TRBV12-3 or TRBV12-4 with TRBJ2-3; 7 nucleotides line up with TRBD1. The CDR3 runs 17 residues. V lost 6 bases, J lost 2 bases, and 14 bases stayed unmatched. The CDR3 loop reads CASSHSTGAPSTDTQYF. The CDR3, as DNA: TGTGCCAGCAGCCATAGTACAGGGGCCCCCTCCACAGATACGCAGTATTTT.

CDR3 DNA sequence: TGTGCCAGTAGTATACGGGCGGCGAACACTGAAGCTTTCTTT. Amino acid sequence: CASSIRAANTEAFF. V gene TRBV19 combines with J gene TRBJ1-1; D gene uncertain. Germline values: CDR1 LNHDA, CDR2 SQIVND (reference sequence). The CDR3 runs 14 residues. V shed 2 bases and J shed 1 base, with 8 bases lying between them.

This clonotype was seen a few times. The CDR3 loop is CASSSGGVGKNTEAFF. CDR3 bases: TGTGCCAGCAGCTCGGGCGGGGTTGGTAAGAACACTGAAGCTTTCTTT. The V and J genes are TRBV7-3 and TRBJ1-1; D remains unclear. The CDR3 consists of 16 residues. The germline gives CDR1 SGHTA, CDR2 FQGTGA. V lost 4 bases, J lost 1 base, and 16 bases lay in between.

This sequence joins TRBV20-1 and TRBJ2-3; D is perhaps TRBD1 (5 bases). V shed 1 base and J shed 3 bases, with 5 bases lying between them. CDR1 is DFQATT and CDR2 is SNEGSKA in the germline V gene (reference sequence). The CDR3 is made up of 12 amino acids. In DNA, the CDR3 is TGCAGTGCTAGAGGACAGACAGATACGCAGTATTTT. It yields the protein CSARGQTDTQYF.

This clonotype was observed once. Sequence at one end of the junction differs from germline and may be a read error. V usage is TRBV4-1 and J usage is TRBJ2-3; D may be TRBD2 (5 bases). CDR1 and CDR2 from the germline V gene are MGHRA and YSYEKL. This CDR3 contains 15 residues. Here the CDR3 DNA reads TGCGCCAGCAACCAAGGTTGGGAGAGCACAGATACGCAGTATTTT. Protein product: CASNQGWESTDTQYF.

This chain uses TRBV20-1 with TRBJ1-1, with D maybe TRBD1 (6 bases). The V gene's germline CDR1 is DFQATT and CDR2 SNEGSKA (reference sequence). Trimming pared 5 bases from V and 4 bases from J, leaving 17 bases between. The CDR3 spans 14 residues. CDR3 amino acids: CSADTGGQSTEAFF. CDR3 coding DNA: TGCAGTGCTGACACCGGGGGGCAGAGCACTGAAGCTTTCTTT.

CDR3 sequence (DNA): TGTGCCAGCAGGGCTAGCAGATACCAAGAGACCCAGTACTTC. Translating gives CASRASRYQETQYF. This sequence joins TRBV6-1 and TRBJ2-5; TRBD2 is a possible D gene (5 bases). Germline V CDR1 and CDR2: MNHNS, SASEGT. This CDR3 spans 14 amino acids. Trimming stripped 6 bases from V and 0 bases from J, with 11 bases between.

The chain uses TRBV7-8 and TRBJ2-3; 10 bases are shared with TRBD1. The CDR3 has 16 residues. CDR1 and CDR2 from the germline V gene are SGHVS and FQNEAQ. J was trimmed by 2 bases and V by 5 bases; bases with no gene match: 7. The CDR3 loop is CASSPRDRGYTDTQYF. The CDR3 DNA reads TGTGCCAGCAGCCCCCGGGACAGGGGTTACACAGATACGCAGTATTTT.

The rearrangement links TRBV12-3 or TRBV12-4 to TRBJ2-1, with TRBD2 as a possible D gene (6 bases). V dropped 2 bases and J dropped 9 bases, with 8 bases sitting between them. The CDR3 has 12 amino acids. CDR3 DNA: TGTGCCAGCAGTTTATGGCGGGGTGAGCAGTTCTTC. Translation: CASSLWRGEQFF.

The J gene is TRBJ1-4, the V gene TRBV7-3; possibly TRBD1 for D (5 bases). The V gene lost 6 bases and the J gene lost 0 bases, with 32 bases spanning the gap. This CDR3 comprises 22 residues. Germline CDR1 is SGHTA and CDR2 is FQGTGA. The CDR3 DNA reads TGTGCCAGCAGGTTCCCCCTATTGCCGGGACGGAGACCTTTTGCAACTAATGAAAAACTGTTTTTT. Its translation is CASRFPLLPGRRPFATNEKLFF.

This clonotype was seen ten or more times. This sequence joins TRBV2 and TRBJ1-1; D uncertain. Germline V gives CDR1 SNHLY, CDR2 FYNNEI. Trimming removed 6 bases from V and 1 base from J, with 9 bases in between. This CDR3 has 13 residues. CDR3 amino acids: CASRTDWNTEAFF. For the CDR3, the DNA is TGTGCCAGCAGGACGGACTGGAACACTGAAGCTTTCTTT.

This clonotype occurred many times. This chain uses TRBV10-2 with TRBJ1-2; 7 positions match TRBD1. The V gene's germline CDR1 is WSHSY and CDR2 SAAADI. The CDR3 loop spans 15 amino acids. J gave up 3 bases and V 1 base, and 5 bases lay outside the gene matches. The CDR3 DNA follows: TGCGCCAGCAGTGAGTTTCGGGGACAGCACTATGGCTACACCTTC. Amino acids: CASSEFRGQHYGYTF.

The sample holds a few counts of this clonotype. The chain uses TRBV4-3 and TRBJ1-3, with D possibly TRBD1 on 6 matching bases. Germline V gene lookup returns CDR1 LGHNA and CDR2 YSLEER. V shed 1 base and J shed 0 bases, with 10 bases lying between them. The CDR3 totals 16 residues. The CDR3 nucleotides are TGCGCCAGCAGCCAAGGGACAGTCGTCTCTGGAAACACCATATATTTT. The encoded protein is CASSQGTVVSGNTIYF.

This clonotype was counted many times. The V and J genes are TRBV24-1 and TRBJ2-2, with 7 bases matching TRBD1. The CDR3 runs to 14 residues. Trimming cost V 8 bases and J 7 bases; bases outside gene matches: 9. Looked up from germline, CDR1 is KGHDR and CDR2 is SFDVKD. The CDR3 spells CATTQGTVSGELFF. The DNA of the CDR3 is TGTGCCACCACCCAGGGGACAGTAAGCGGGGAGCTGTTTTTT.

This chain connects TRBV2 to TRBJ2-7; a weak D match, TRBD1 (6 bases). Germline-derived CDR1 and CDR2 are SNHLY and FYNNEI. The CDR3 length is 12 residues. Trimming took off 8 bases at V and 6 bases at J, with 14 bases between the two ends. CDR3 protein: CASVERGTEQYF. The CDR3 DNA is TGTGCCAGCGTTGAGAGGGGGACCGAGCAGTACTTC.

This clonotype was recorded a few times. This chain uses TRBV20-1 with TRBJ1-6; weak D call: TRBD1 (5 bases). Germline loops: CDR1 DFQATT, CDR2 SNEGSKA (reference sequence). V was cut by 0 bases and J by 3 bases, with 18 bases left in between. The CDR3 has 18 amino acids. CDR3 in DNA: TGCAGTGCTAGAGAAATAACAGGTCCGAACCTCTATAATTCACCCCTCCACTTT. Translated: CSAREITGPNLYNSPLHF.

This clonotype appeared a few times. This chain uses TRBV19 with TRBJ2-6; 8 bases fit TRBD1. Germline trimming cut 4 bases from V and 4 bases from J; bases unmatched to any gene: 6. Germline-derived CDR1 and CDR2 are LNHDA and SQIVND (reference sequence). The CDR3 totals 16 residues. The CDR3 region is CASSTSRGRGANVLTF. The CDR3 region has the DNA TGTGCCAGTAGTACGTCCAGGGGGCGAGGGGCCAACGTCCTGACTTTC.

A remark on this clonotype: This clone may be a read error of a much larger clone one base away. The J gene is TRBJ2-5, the V gene TRBV12-3 or TRBV12-4, with D possibly matching TRBD1 (6 bases). The CDR3 loop spans 18 amino acids. The CDR3 sequence: CACSFRNQTGQRKETQYF. The CDR3 coding sequence is TGTGCCTGCAGTTTTCGGAATCAAACAGGACAGCGTAAAGAGACCCAGTACTTC.

This clonotype was picked up one time. The rearrangement joins TRBV14 to TRBJ2-7; D is unclear. The V end was cut by 3 bases, the J end by 0 bases, with 6 bases between. The CDR3 extends over 13 amino acids. CDR1 and CDR2 from the germline V gene are SGHDN and FVKESK. This CDR3 is CASSHPSSYEQYF. The CDR3 bases are TGTGCCAGCAGCCATCCTAGCTCCTACGAGCAGTACTTC. The full variable domain, its missing parts supplied by reference TRBV14 and TRBJ2-7, is EAGVTQFPSHSVIEKGQTVTLRCDPISGHDNLYWYRRVMGKEIKFLLHFVKESKQDESGMPNNRFLAERTGGTYSTLKVQPAELEDSGVYFCASSHPSSYEQYFGPGTRLTVT.

In its sample, this clonotype was seen many times. The chain has TRBV20-1 and TRBJ2-3, with a possible D match to TRBD2 (6 bases). Germline loops: CDR1 DFQATT, CDR2 SNEGSKA (reference sequence). The CDR3 consists of 12 residues. V was clipped by 8 bases and J by 3 bases, with 12 bases between them. In DNA, the CDR3 is TGCAGTTCTCCCGCGGGAACAGATACGCAGTATTTT. It codes for CSSPAGTDTQYF.